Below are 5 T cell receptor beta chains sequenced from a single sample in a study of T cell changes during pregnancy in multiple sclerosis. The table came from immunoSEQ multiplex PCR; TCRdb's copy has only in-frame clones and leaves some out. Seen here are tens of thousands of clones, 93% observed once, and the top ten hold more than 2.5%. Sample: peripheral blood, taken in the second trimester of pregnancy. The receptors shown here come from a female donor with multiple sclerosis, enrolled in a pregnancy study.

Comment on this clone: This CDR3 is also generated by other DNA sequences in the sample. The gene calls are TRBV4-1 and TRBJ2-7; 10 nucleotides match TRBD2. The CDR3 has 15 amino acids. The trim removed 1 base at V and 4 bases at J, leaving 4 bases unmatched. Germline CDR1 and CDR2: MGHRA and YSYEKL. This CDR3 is CASSQGAGGPYEQYF. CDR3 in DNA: TGCGCCAGCAGCCAAGGAGCGGGGGGGCCTTACGAGCAGTACTTC.

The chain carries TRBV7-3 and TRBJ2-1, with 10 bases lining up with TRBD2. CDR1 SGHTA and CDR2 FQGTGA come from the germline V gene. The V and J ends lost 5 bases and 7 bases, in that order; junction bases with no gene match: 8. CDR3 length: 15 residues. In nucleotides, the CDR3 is TGTGCCAGCAGCCCAGCCCTAGCGGGGGTAAATGAGCAGTTCTTC. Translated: CASSPALAGVNEQFF.

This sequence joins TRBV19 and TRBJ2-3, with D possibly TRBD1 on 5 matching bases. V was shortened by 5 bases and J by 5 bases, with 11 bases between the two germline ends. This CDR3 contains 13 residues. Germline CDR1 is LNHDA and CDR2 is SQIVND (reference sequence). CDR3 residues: CASSFRQRDTQYF. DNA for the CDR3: TGTGCCAGTAGTTTCCGACAGCGAGATACGCAGTATTTT. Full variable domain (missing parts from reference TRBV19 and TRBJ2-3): DGGITQSPKYLFRKEGQNVTLSCEQNLNHDAMYWYRQDPGQGLRLIYYSQIVNDFQKGDIAEGYSVSREKKESFPLTVTSAQKNPTAFYLCASSFRQRDTQYFGPGTRLTVL.

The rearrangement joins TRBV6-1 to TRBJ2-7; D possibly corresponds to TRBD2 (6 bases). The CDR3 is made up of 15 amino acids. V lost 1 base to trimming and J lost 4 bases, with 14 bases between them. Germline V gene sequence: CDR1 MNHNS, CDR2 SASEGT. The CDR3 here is CASSEGRAREYEQYF. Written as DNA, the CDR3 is TGTGCCAGCAGTGAAGGGAGGGCCAGAGAGTACGAGCAGTACTTC.

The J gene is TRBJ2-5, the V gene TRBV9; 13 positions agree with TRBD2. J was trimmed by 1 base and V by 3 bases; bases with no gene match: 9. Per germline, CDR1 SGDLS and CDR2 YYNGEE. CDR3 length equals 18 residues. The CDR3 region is CASSDLGTSGEFQETQYF. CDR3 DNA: TGTGCCAGCAGCGACCTAGGGACTAGCGGGGAGTTCCAAGAGACCCAGTACTTC.